This T cell receptor (beta chain) was sequenced during a study of neurological immune-mediated disorders. Study observations and caveats: None of the CDR3 amino acid sequences of expanded clones were shared across subjects, and this suggested private repertoires in all groups.

As for time point: longitudinal time-point 1 (baseline). TCRdb processed the 5' RACE reads anew with MiXCR; each CDR3 protein has one entry. This table has around 69,000 distinct CDR3 sequences, 10% appearing once. At least ten counts were recorded for this clonotype. Its antigen is as yet unknown. With 4 bases clipped from V and 7 bases from J, the junction kept 2 bases outside the gene matches. There are 13 residues in the CDR3. Sequences were obtained from PBMCs. The V and J genes are TRBV12-3 or TRBV12-4 and TRBJ2-1; 9 positions agree with TRBD2. This TCR was sampled from a man aged 25 to 40 in good health. CDR3 sequence (DNA): TGTGCCAGCAGTTCCAGCGGGAGGAATGAGCAGTTCTTC. It specifies CASSSSGRNEQFF.